Presented here are 31 T cell receptor beta chains from one specimen sequenced in a study of cytomegalovirus exposure and HLA in healthy donors. The primer mix had 60 Vbeta and 13 Jbeta primers. The assay was immunoSEQ multiplex PCR, and TCRdb's table has in-frame clones only and misses some. The sample comprises hundreds of thousands of clones, approximately 70% of which are singletons, and 2% to 2.5% rests with the top ten. Sequenced: PBMCs. These receptors all come from a female donor in good health and CMV-seronegative.

The rearrangement links TRBV5-1 to TRBJ2-1, with 7 bases lining up with TRBD1. The CDR3 runs to 15 residues. The trim removed 0 bases at V and 4 bases at J, leaving 4 bases unmatched. Per the germline V gene, CDR1 is SGHRS and CDR2 is YFSETQ. The CDR3 DNA reads as TGCGCCAGCAGCTTGGTTGGGACAGTTTACAATGAGCAGTTCTTC. Amino acids: CASSLVGTVYNEQFF.

This clone appeared a few times. V usage is TRBV5-1 and J usage is TRBJ2-2, with 9 bases aligning to TRBD1. The CDR3 totals 15 residues. The germline CDR1 and CDR2 sequences are SGHRS and YFSETQ. V lost 3 bases to trimming and J lost 3 bases; unmatched junction nucleotides: 3. CDR3 amino acids: CASSSDRGDTGELFF. In nucleotides, the CDR3 is TGCGCCAGCAGCTCAGACAGGGGGGACACCGGGGAGCTGTTTTTT.

This rearrangement joins TRBV7-2 to TRBJ2-3; TRBD2 agrees at 15 bases. V shed 4 bases, J shed 12 bases, and the junction held 17 bases outside the gene matches. CDR1 and CDR2 from the germline V gene are SGHTA and FQGNSA. The CDR3 has 18 residues. This chain's CDR3 is CASSSGLAGGPLKLSQYF. In DNA, the CDR3 is TGTGCCAGCAGCTCGGGACTAGCGGGAGGTCCCCTTAAATTGTCTCAGTATTTT.

V usage is TRBV11-2 and J usage is TRBJ2-5; D uncertain. This CDR3 has 14 amino acids. Looked up from germline, CDR1 is SGHAT and CDR2 is FQNNGV. Trimming stripped 3 bases from V and 2 bases from J, with 10 bases between. The CDR3 bases are TGTGCCAGCAGCTTTTTGAACTATCAAGAGACCCAGTACTTC. Protein sequence: CASSFLNYQETQYF.

The CDR3 here is CASSNGGAGNANTEAFF. The CDR3 DNA sequence: TGTGCCAGTAGTAACGGTGGGGCAGGGAACGCAAACACTGAAGCTTTCTTT. The rearrangement joins TRBV19 to TRBJ1-1; perhaps TRBD1 as D (5 bases). This CDR3 is 17 amino acids long. From germline, CDR1 is LNHDA and CDR2 SQIVND (reference sequence). The V end was cut by 4 bases, the J end by 2 bases, with 20 bases between.

The chain joins TRBV27 to TRBJ1-1, with D tentatively TRBD1 (6 bases). Germline CDR1 and CDR2: MNHEY and SMNVEV (reference sequence). The ends were cut back, 6 bases at V and 4 bases at J, with 15 bases in the middle. The CDR3 runs 14 residues. CDR3: CASSKTGLLTEAFF. The CDR3 nucleotides read TGTGCCAGCAGCAAGACAGGACTCCTCACTGAAGCTTTCTTT.

This clone has just a few counts. This rearrangement joins TRBV11-3 to TRBJ2-1, with 8 bases identical to TRBD2. Trimming cost V 0 bases and J 6 bases; bases outside gene matches: 7. Per the germline V gene, CDR1 is SGHNT and CDR2 is YENEEA. The CDR3 covers 16 residues. This CDR3 is CASSLDIDGTSNEQFF. The CDR3 region has the DNA TGTGCCAGCAGCTTAGATATCGACGGGACTAGCAATGAGCAGTTCTTC. The full variable domain, its missing parts supplied by reference TRBV11-3 and TRBJ2-1, is EAGVVQSPRYKIIEKKQPVAFWCNPISGHNTLYWYLQNLGQGPELLIRYENEEAVDDSQLPKDRFSAERLKGVDSTLKIQPAELGDSAVYLCASSLDIDGTSNEQFFGPGTRLTVL.

The chain links TRBV5-8 to TRBJ2-2; 9 positions agree with TRBD2. Germline values: CDR1 SGHTS, CDR2 YDEGEE. V was pared by 4 bases and J by 2 bases, with 6 bases of the junction left unmatched. The CDR3 is 16 residues long. CDR3 DNA sequence: TGTGCCAGCAGCGTCGGGACTAGCACTAACACCGGGGAGCTGTTTTTT. Its protein is CASSVGTSTNTGELFF.

The CDR3 sequence: CAWNQAYNEQFF. In nucleotides, the CDR3 is TGTGCCTGGAACCAAGCATACAATGAGCAGTTCTTC. The rearrangement joins TRBV30 to TRBJ2-1; D gene unclear. This CDR3 is built from 12 residues. Per germline, CDR1 GTSNPN and CDR2 SVGIG (reference sequence). V was clipped by 4 bases and J by 4 bases, with 8 bases between them.

The chain is built from TRBV6-4 and TRBJ2-1, with 8 positions matching TRBD1. There are 18 residues in the CDR3. In germline, CDR1 is MRHNA, CDR2 SNTAGT. V shed 2 bases, J shed 4 bases, and the junction held 13 bases outside the gene matches. This CDR3 is CASSDQPPGTGFYNEQFF. In DNA, the CDR3 is TGTGCCAGCAGTGACCAGCCCCCCGGGACAGGCTTTTACAATGAGCAGTTCTTC.

V and J are TRBV27 and TRBJ1-3; a possible D gene is TRBD1 (5 bases). CDR1 is MNHEY, CDR2 SMNVEV, per germline (reference sequence). The CDR3 contains 15 residues. Trimming left V 6 bases short and J 2 bases short, with 14 bases between. The CDR3 nucleotides are TGTGCCAGCAGCCTAGGGGTATCTCCTGGAAACACCATATATTTT. It translates to CASSLGVSPGNTIYF.

The DNA of the CDR3 is TGTGCCAGCAGCTTGTTGCAGGTCTCCTACAATGAGCAGTTCTTC. Translated: CASSLLQVSYNEQFF. The chain joins TRBV5-6 to TRBJ2-1; D remains unclear. The V end was cut by 1 base, the J end by 0 bases, with 8 bases between. This CDR3 has 15 amino acids. Germline assignment: CDR1 SGHDT and CDR2 YYEEEE.

This clone occurred a few times. V gene TRBV12-2 combines with J gene TRBJ2-1; the D segment call TRBD1 is taken from the table without a DNA check. TRBV12-2 is a known pseudogene. The CDR3 length is 17 residues. The CDR3 DNA reads TGTGCAAGTCGCTTAGAGGTCACGGTAGATGGGCTCATTGAGCAGTTCTTC. It translates to CASRLEVTVDGLIEQFF.

The genes are TRBV6-4 and TRBJ2-3, with TRBD2 identical over 12 bases. V lost 4 bases, J lost 1 base, and 0 bases stayed unmatched. The germline V gene encodes CDR1 MRHNA and CDR2 SNTAGT. This CDR3 is built from 15 residues. The CDR3 DNA reads TGTGCCAGCAGTGGACTAGCGGGAGGCACAGATACGCAGTATTTT. Translation: CASSGLAGGTDTQYF.

The rearrangement uses TRBV27 and TRBJ2-7; D call uncertain. Looked up from germline, CDR1 is MNHEY and CDR2 is SMNVEV (reference sequence). The CDR3 consists of 12 residues. V was cut by 5 bases and J by 7 bases, with 12 bases left in between. CDR3 DNA: TGTGCCAGCAGTCTTCCCGGTCGGGAGCAGTACTTC. This sequence encodes CASSLPGREQYF.

The V and J genes are TRBV5-4 and TRBJ1-2; a possible D gene is TRBD1 (5 bases). The V end lost 0 bases, the J end lost 10 bases, and 19 bases lay between the germline ends. The CDR3 sequence is 15 residues long. In germline, CDR1 is SGHNT, CDR2 YYREEE (reference sequence). CDR3 amino acids: CASSLELGTHRDYTF. CDR3 nucleotide sequence: TGTGCCAGCAGCTTGGAACTGGGGACTCATAGGGACTACACCTTC. The full variable domain, with the rest looked up from reference TRBV5-4 and TRBJ1-2, is ETGVTQSPTHLIKTRGQQVTLRCSSQSGHNTVSWYQQALGQGPQFIFQYYREEENGRGNFPPRFSGLQFPNYSSELNVNALELDDSALYLCASSLELGTHRDYTFGSGTRLTVV.

The V and J genes are TRBV11-3 and TRBJ2-1, with D perhaps TRBD1 (7 bases). Per the germline V gene, CDR1 is SGHNT and CDR2 is YENEEA. The ends were cut back, 5 bases at V and 7 bases at J, with 12 bases in the middle. CDR3 length equals 13 residues. CDR3 region: CASSPGGLNEQFF. The DNA for the CDR3 is TGTGCCAGCAGCCCAGGGGGGCTTAATGAGCAGTTCTTC.

DNA of the CDR3: TGTGCCAGCTCAGCGGACAGGGCGACCGCTGAAGCTTTCTTT. The encoded protein is CASSADRATAEAFF. The J gene is TRBJ1-1, the V gene TRBV18; 8 bases are shared with TRBD1. V trimming: 5 bases; J trimming: 6 bases; junction bases outside the gene matches: 8. From germline, CDR1 is KGHSH and CDR2 LQKENI. CDR3 length: 14 amino acids.

V usage is TRBV10-1 and J usage is TRBJ2-3; maybe TRBD1 (5 bases). The CDR3 length is 15 residues. In germline, CDR1 is WNHNN, CDR2 SYGVQD (reference sequence). With 3 bases removed from V and 1 base from J, the gap between germline ends came to 11 bases. CDR3 sequence reads: CASSDRQSRTDTQYF. As DNA, the CDR3 is TGCGCCAGCAGTGATCGACAGTCCCGCACAGATACGCAGTATTTT.

This chain uses TRBV5-6 with TRBJ2-7; D is possibly TRBD1 (5 bases). V gave up 5 bases and J gave up 3 bases, with 9 bases separating them. Looked up from germline, CDR1 is SGHDT and CDR2 is YYEEEE. The length of the CDR3 is 12 residues. CDR3 region: CASRWGRYEQYF. CDR3 coding DNA: TGTGCCAGCAGATGGGGCCGCTACGAGCAGTACTTC.

The chain carries TRBV2 and TRBJ1-2, with D possibly TRBD1 on 5 matching bases. The germline V gene encodes CDR1 SNHLY and CDR2 FYNNEI. The ends were cut back, 7 bases at V and 4 bases at J, with 16 bases in the middle. The CDR3 totals 14 residues. The CDR3 DNA reads TGTGCCAGCACTACCCGGACCAGGGCCTATGGCTACACCTTC. It encodes CASTTRTRAYGYTF.

The chain couples TRBV10-2 to TRBJ1-1; tentative D call: TRBD1 (6 bases). The CDR3 is made up of 17 amino acids. Germline lookup yields CDR1 WSHSY and CDR2 SAAADI. V gave up 0 bases and J gave up 8 bases, with 22 bases separating them. The CDR3 nucleotides are TGCGCCAGCAGTGAGTCGCTTCACAGGGTGCGTGGAAGGGAAGCTTTCTTT. This gives the protein CASSESLHRVRGREAFF.

V and J are TRBV4-1 and TRBJ2-5; 10 positions agree with TRBD2. In germline, CDR1 is MGHRA, CDR2 YSYEKL. V was clipped by 6 bases and J by 3 bases; unmatched bases: 7. The CDR3 runs 15 residues. The chain's CDR3 is CASRRTGLAEETQYF. The CDR3 DNA is TGCGCCAGCAGGCGAACCGGACTAGCGGAAGAGACCCAGTACTTC.

The chain employs TRBV29-1 and TRBJ1-1; D is perhaps TRBD1 (5 bases). Germline V lookup: CDR1 SQVTM, CDR2 ANQGSEA. The CDR3 spans 13 residues. The V gene lost 5 bases and the J gene lost 1 base, with 11 bases spanning the gap. CDR3 in DNA: TGCAGCGTTTCAAACGGACAGAACACTGAAGCTTTCTTT. Amino acids: CSVSNGQNTEAFF.

This chain uses TRBV5-6 with TRBJ2-7; 11 bases match TRBD2. Germline V gene lookup returns CDR1 SGHDT and CDR2 YYEEEE. J was trimmed by 7 bases and V by 6 bases; bases with no gene match: 18. This CDR3 is built from 17 residues. The DNA of the CDR3 is TGTGCCAGCAACTACCCAGCCCCACTAGCGGGAGAGGGAGAGCAGTACTTC. Its protein is CASNYPAPLAGEGEQYF.

The chain has TRBV30 and TRBJ2-7; 10 bases line up with TRBD2. J lost 5 bases, V lost 0 bases, and 7 bases had no gene match. The CDR3 covers 15 residues. Germline V gene data show CDR1 as GTSNPN and CDR2 as SVGIG (reference sequence). The CDR3 loop reads CAWSVGLAGADEQYF. CDR3 coding DNA: TGTGCCTGGAGTGTGGGGCTAGCGGGAGCGGACGAGCAGTACTTC. Complete variable domain (other parts from reference TRBV30 and TRBJ2-7): SQTIHQWPATLVQPVGSPLSLECTVEGTSNPNLYWYRQAAGRGLQLLFYSVGIGQISSEVPQNLSASRPQDRQFILSSKKLLLSDSGFYLCAWSVGLAGADEQYFGPGTRLTVT.

This chain uses TRBV10-3 with TRBJ2-5; 10 bases are shared with TRBD1. The CDR3 contains 15 residues. Trimming at V came to 5 bases and at J to 4 bases, leaving 7 bases not matched to a gene. Germline values: CDR1 ENHRY, CDR2 SYGVKD. CDR3 sequence reads: CAISSRDRGGETQYF. DNA of the CDR3: TGTGCCATCAGTTCCCGGGACAGGGGTGGAGAGACCCAGTACTTC.

This clone has more than one count but fewer than ten. The rearrangement uses TRBV5-1 and TRBJ2-2; TRBD2 matches at 9 bases. The germline V gene encodes CDR1 SGHRS and CDR2 YFSETQ. J was trimmed by 7 bases and V by 0 bases; bases with no gene match: 4. The CDR3 consists of 15 residues. CDR3 sequence (DNA): TGCGCCAGCAGCTTGGACGTGCGGGAGGGCGGGGAGCTGTTTTTT. Its protein is CASSLDVREGGELFF.

The chain uses TRBV11-2 and TRBJ1-2, with 9 bases that match TRBD1. CDR1 is SGHAT, CDR2 FQNNGV, per germline. The CDR3 sequence is 16 residues long. Trimming cost V 1 base and J 4 bases; bases outside gene matches: 7. CDR3 DNA: TGTGCCAGCAGCTTAGGGGGGACAGGGTGGGCCTATGGCTACACCTTC. It translates to CASSLGGTGWAYGYTF.

The chain has TRBV5-4 and TRBJ2-5, with D possibly being TRBD2 (5 bases). CDR1 is SGHNT and CDR2 is YYREEE in the germline V gene (reference sequence). The CDR3 consists of 15 residues. Trimming shortened V by 4 bases and J by 1 base, and 14 bases separated the two germline ends. In DNA form, the CDR3 reads TGTGCCAGCAGCGGGGTTCGCAGCGGCCAAGAGACCCAGTACTTC. This encodes CASSGVRSGQETQYF. Using reference TRBV5-4 and TRBJ2-5 for the parts outside the CDR3, the full variable domain is ETGVTQSPTHLIKTRGQQVTLRCSSQSGHNTVSWYQQALGQGPQFIFQYYREEENGRGNFPPRFSGLQFPNYSSELNVNALELDDSALYLCASSGVRSGQETQYFGPGTRLLVL.

This clone was observed once. The chain couples TRBV6-1 to TRBJ2-1; D not certain. The V end lost 5 bases, the J end lost 10 bases, and 9 bases lay between the germline ends. There are 11 residues in the CDR3. Germline V gives CDR1 MNHNS, CDR2 SASEGT. The DNA for the CDR3 is TGTGCCAGCAGTCAGGCCCGAGAGCAGTTCTTC. As protein: CASSQAREQFF.